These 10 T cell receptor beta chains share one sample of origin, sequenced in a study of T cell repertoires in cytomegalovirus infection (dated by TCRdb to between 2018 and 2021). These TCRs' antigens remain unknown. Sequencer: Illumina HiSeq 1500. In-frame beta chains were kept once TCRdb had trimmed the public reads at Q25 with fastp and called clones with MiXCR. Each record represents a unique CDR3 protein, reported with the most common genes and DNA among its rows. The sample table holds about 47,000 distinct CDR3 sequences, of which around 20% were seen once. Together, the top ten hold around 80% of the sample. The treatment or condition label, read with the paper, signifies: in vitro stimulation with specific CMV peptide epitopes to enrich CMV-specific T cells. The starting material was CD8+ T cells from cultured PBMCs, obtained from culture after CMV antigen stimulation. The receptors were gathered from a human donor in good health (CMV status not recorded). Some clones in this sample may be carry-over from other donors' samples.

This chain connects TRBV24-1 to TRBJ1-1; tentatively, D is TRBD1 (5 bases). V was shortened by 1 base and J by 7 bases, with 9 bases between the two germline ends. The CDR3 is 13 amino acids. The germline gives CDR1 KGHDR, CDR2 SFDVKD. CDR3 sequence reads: CATSDFGQGEAFF. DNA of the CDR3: TGTGCCACCAGTGATTTTGGGCAGGGTGAAGCTTTCTTT.

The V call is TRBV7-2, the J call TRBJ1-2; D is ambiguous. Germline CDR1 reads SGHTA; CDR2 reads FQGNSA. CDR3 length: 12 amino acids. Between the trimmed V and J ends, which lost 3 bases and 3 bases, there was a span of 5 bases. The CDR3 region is CASSLTDYGYTF. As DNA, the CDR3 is TGTGCCAGCAGCTTGACGGACTATGGCTACACCTTC.

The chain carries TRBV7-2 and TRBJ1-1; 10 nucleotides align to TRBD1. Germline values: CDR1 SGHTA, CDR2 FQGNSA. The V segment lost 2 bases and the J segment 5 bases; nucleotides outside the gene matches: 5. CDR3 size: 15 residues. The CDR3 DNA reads TGTGCCAGCAGCTTACGGGACAGGGGAGGAACTGAAGCTTTCTTT. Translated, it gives CASSLRDRGGTEAFF.

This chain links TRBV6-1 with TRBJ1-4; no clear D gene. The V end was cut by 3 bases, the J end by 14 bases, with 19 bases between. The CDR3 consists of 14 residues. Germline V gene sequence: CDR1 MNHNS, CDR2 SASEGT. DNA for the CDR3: TGTGCCAGCAGTGATGACGGATTTCCGGAGAAGCTGTTTTTT. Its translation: CASSDDGFPEKLFF.

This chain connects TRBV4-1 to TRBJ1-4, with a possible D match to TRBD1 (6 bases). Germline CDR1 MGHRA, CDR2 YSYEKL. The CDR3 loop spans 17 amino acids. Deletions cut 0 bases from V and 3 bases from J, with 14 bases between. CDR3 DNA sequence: TGCGCCAGCAGCCAAGAGAGGGCAGAGGGGGCTAATGAAAAACTGTTTTTT. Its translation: CASSQERAEGANEKLFF.

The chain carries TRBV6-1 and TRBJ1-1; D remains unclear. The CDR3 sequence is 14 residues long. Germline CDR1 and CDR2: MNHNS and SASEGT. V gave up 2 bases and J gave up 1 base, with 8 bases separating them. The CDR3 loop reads CASSEQSENTEAFF. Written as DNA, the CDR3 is TGTGCCAGCAGTGAACAAAGCGAGAACACTGAAGCTTTCTTT.

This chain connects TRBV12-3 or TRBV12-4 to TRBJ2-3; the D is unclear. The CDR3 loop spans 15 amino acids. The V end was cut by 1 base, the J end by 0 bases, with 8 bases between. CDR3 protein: CASSLGALSTDTQYF. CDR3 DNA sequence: TGTGCCAGCAGTTTAGGCGCGCTGAGCACAGATACGCAGTATTTT.

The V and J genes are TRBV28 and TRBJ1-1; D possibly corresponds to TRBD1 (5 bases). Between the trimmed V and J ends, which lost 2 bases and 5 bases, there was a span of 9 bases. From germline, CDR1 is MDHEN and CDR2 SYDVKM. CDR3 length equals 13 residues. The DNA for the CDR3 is TGTGCCAGCAGTTTAATGGGGGGGACTGAAGCTTTCTTT. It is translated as CASSLMGGTEAFF.

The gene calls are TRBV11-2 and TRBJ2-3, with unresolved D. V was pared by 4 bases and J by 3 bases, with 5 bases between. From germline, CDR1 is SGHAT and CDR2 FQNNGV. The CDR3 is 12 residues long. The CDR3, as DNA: TGTGCCAGCAGCTATACTACAGATACGCAGTATTTT. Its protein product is CASSYTTDTQYF.

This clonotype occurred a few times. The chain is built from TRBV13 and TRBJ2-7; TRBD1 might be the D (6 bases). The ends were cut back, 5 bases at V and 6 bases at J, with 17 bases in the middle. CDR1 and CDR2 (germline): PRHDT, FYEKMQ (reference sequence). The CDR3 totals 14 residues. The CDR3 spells CASSLDRTRAEQYF. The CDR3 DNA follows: TGTGCCAGCAGCCTCGACAGGACCCGCGCCGAGCAGTACTTC.